A selection of T cell receptor beta chains follows, all from one sample in a study of shared clonotypes between healthy human individuals. Here immunoSEQ multiplex PCR was the method, and the copy in TCRdb shows in-frame clones only, minus some. Among 2 million or so clones listed, roughly 94% were seen once. Sample: naive CD8+ T cells sorted from blood. All receptors come from a man aged 18-30 years in good health. The CDR3 runs from the conserved cysteine through the conserved F or W. Fields, in order: clone size, V gene, D gene, J gene, CDR3 protein, CDR3 DNA. D genes are given only for firm matches. Clone size, where shown, is once, few, many, or a class for clones that have expanded.

few	TRBV5-1	TRBD1	TRBJ1-6	CASSQGQGNSPLHF	TGCGCCAGCAGTCAGGGACAGGGGAATTCACCCCTCCACTTT
NA	TRBV28	TRBD1	TRBJ1-4	CASSPGGGNEKLFF	TGTGCCAGCAGCCCAGGGGGGGGGAATGAAAAACTGTTTTTT
NA	TRBV6-4	NA	TRBJ2-2	CASSDSTFREGDTGELFF	TGTGCCAGCAGTGACTCGACATTCAGAGAAGGGGACACCGGGGAGCTGTTTTTT
NA	TRBV27	TRBD1	TRBJ1-2	CATKGARYGYTF	TGTGCCACCAAGGGGGCCCGGTATGGCTACACCTTC
NA	TRBV4-3	NA	TRBJ1-1	CASSQEQAGEETEAFF	TGCGCCAGCAGCCAAGAACAGGCGGGGGAGGAGACTGAAGCTTTCTTT
NA	TRBV27	NA	TRBJ1-4	CASSPLPTNEKLFF	TGTGCCAGCAGCCCGCTACCAACTAATGAAAAACTGTTTTTT
NA	TRBV2	NA	TRBJ2-1	CAGRRASSYNEQFF	TGTGCCGGCCGGAGGGCCAGCTCCTACAATGAGCAGTTCTTC
once	TRBV7-6	NA	TRBJ2-4	CASSSPVDSGNIQYF	TGTGCCAGCAGCTCCCCTGTTGATTCGGGGAACATTCAGTACTTC
NA	TRBV5-1	NA	TRBJ1-1	CASSLVFPAEAFF	TGCGCCAGCAGCTTGGTCTTCCCCGCTGAAGCTTTCTTT
NA	TRBV7-9	TRBD2	TRBJ2-5	CASSPPGLAGRETQYF	TGTGCCAGCAGCCCTCCGGGACTAGCGGGTCGGGAGACCCAGTACTTC
NA	TRBV4-2	TRBD2	TRBJ2-7	CASSQSSGSDPSYEQYF	TGTGCCAGCAGCCAATCTAGCGGGAGTGACCCCTCCTACGAGCAGTACTTC
NA	TRBV10-3	NA	TRBJ1-2	CAISGGESPLDGYTF	TGTGCCATCAGTGGAGGGGAATCCCCCTTGGATGGCTACACCTTC
NA	TRBV27	TRBD1	TRBJ2-7	CASSSHPGTGDYEQYF	TGTGCCAGCAGTTCCCACCCCGGGACAGGAGACTACGAGCAGTACTTC
NA	TRBV5-1	TRBD1	TRBJ2-6	CASSSQETGARAGANVLTF	TGCGCCAGCAGCTCCCAAGAGACAGGGGCCCGTGCTGGGGCCAACGTCCTGACTTTC
NA	TRBV29-1	NA	TRBJ2-7	CSVEVSSAEQYF	TGCAGCGTTGAAGTAAGCAGTGCCGAGCAGTACTTC
NA	TRBV11-2	NA	TRBJ2-7	CASSPGSSYEQYF	TGTGCCAGCAGCCCAGGGAGCTCCTACGAGCAGTACTTC